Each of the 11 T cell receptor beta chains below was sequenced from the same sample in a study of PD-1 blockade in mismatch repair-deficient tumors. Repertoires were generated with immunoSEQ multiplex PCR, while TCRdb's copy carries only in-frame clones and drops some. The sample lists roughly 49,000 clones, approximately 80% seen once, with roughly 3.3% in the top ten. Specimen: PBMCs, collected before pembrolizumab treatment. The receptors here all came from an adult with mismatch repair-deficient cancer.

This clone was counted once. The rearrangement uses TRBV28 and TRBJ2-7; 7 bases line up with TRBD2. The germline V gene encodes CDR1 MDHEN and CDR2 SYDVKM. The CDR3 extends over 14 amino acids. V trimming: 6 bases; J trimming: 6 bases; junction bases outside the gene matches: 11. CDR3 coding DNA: TGTGCCAGCAGCCCGGCGGGGGTTTTTGGCGAGCAGTACTTC. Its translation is CASSPAGVFGEQYF.

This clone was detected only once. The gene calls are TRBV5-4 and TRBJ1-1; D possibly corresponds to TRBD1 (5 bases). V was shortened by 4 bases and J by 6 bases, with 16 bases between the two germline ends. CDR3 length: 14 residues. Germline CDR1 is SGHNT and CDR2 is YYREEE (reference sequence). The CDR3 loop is CASSRIPGGPEAFF. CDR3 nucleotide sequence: TGTGCCAGCAGCCGGATACCTGGGGGTCCTGAAGCTTTCTTT.

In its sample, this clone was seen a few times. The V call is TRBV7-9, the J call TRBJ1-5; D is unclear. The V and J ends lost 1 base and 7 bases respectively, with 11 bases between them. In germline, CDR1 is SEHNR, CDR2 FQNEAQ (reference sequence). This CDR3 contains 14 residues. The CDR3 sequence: CASSLGAGRQPQHF. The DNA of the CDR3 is TGTGCCAGCAGCTTAGGGGCGGGGAGGCAGCCCCAGCATTTT.

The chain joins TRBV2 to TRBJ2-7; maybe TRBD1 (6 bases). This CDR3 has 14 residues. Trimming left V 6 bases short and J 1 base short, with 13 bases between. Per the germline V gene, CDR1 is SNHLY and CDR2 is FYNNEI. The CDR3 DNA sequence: TGTGCCAGCAGCGCGGACAGAAGATCCTACGAGCAGTACTTC. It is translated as CASSADRRSYEQYF.

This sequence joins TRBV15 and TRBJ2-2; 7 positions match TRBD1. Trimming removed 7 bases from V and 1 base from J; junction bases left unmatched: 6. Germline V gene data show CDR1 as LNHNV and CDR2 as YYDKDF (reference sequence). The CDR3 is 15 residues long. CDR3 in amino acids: CATNGRDRNTGELFF. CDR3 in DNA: TGTGCCACCAACGGCCGGGACAGGAACACCGGGGAGCTGTTTTTT.

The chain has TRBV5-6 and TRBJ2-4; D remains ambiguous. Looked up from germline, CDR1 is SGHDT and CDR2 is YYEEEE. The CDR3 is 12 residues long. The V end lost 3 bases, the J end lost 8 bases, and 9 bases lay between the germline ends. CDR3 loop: CASSSGGDIQYF. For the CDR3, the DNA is TGTGCCAGCAGCTCGGGTGGGGACATTCAGTACTTC.

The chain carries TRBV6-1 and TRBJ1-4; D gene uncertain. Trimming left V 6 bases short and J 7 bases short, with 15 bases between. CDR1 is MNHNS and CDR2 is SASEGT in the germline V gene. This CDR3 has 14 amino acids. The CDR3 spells CASRGSGGTEKLFF. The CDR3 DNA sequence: TGTGCCAGCAGAGGGAGCGGAGGCACTGAAAAACTGTTTTTT.

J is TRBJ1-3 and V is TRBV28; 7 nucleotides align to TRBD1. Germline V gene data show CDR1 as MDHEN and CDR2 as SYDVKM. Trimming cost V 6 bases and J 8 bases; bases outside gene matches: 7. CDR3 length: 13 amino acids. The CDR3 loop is CASRTTGRDTIYF. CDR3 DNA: TGTGCCAGCAGGACGACAGGGCGGGACACCATATATTTT. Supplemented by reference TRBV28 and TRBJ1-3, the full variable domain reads DVKVTQSSRYLVKRTGEKVFLECVQDMDHENMFWYRQDPGLGLRLIYFSYDVKMKEKGDIPEGYSVSREKKERFSLILESASTNQTSMYLCASRTTGRDTIYFGEGSWLTVV.

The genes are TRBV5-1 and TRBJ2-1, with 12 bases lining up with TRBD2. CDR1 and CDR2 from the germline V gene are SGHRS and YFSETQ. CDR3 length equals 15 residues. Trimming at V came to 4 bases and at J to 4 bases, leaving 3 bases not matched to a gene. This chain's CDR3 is CASSETSGGYNEQFF. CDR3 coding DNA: TGCGCCAGCAGCGAGACTAGCGGGGGATACAATGAGCAGTTCTTC. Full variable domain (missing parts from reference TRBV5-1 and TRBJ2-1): KAGVTQTPRYLIKTRGQQVTLSCSPISGHRSVSWYQQTPGQGLQFLFEYFSETQRNKGNFPGRFSGRQFSNSRSEMNVSTLELGDSALYLCASSETSGGYNEQFFGPGTRLTVL.

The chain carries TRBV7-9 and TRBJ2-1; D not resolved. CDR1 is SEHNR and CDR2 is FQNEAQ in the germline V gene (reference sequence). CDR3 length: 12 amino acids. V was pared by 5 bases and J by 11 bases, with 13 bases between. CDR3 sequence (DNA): TGTGCCAGCAGCGAGCACACCGGCCAGCAGTTCTTC. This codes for CASSEHTGQQFF. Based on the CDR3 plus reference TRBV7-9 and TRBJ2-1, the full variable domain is DTGVSQNPRHKITKRGQNVTFRCDPISEHNRLYWYRQTLGQGPEFLTYFQNEAQLEKSRLLSDRFSAERPKGSFSTLEIQRTEQGDSAMYLCASSEHTGQQFFGPGTRLTVL.

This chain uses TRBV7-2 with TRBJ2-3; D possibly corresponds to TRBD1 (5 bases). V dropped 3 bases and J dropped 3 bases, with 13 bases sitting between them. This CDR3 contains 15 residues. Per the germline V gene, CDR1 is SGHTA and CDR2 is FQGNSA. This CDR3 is CASSFGRALTDTQYF. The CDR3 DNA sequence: TGTGCCAGCAGCTTCGGCAGGGCACTTACAGATACGCAGTATTTT.